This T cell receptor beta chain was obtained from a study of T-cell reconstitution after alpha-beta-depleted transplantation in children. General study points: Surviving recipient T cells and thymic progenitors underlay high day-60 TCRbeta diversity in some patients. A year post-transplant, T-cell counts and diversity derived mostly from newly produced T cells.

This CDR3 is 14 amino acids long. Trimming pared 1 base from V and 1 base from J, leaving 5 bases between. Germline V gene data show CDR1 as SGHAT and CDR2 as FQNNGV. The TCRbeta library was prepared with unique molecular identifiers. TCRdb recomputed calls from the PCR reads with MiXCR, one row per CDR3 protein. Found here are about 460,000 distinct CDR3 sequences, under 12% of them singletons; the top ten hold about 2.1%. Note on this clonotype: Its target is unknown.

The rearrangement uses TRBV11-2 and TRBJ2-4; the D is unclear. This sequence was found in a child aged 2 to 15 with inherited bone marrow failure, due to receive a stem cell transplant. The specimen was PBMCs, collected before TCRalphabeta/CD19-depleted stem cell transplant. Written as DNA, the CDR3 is TGTGCCAGCAGCTTAGTAGGGGCCAAAAACATTCAGTACTTC. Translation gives CASSLVGAKNIQYF.